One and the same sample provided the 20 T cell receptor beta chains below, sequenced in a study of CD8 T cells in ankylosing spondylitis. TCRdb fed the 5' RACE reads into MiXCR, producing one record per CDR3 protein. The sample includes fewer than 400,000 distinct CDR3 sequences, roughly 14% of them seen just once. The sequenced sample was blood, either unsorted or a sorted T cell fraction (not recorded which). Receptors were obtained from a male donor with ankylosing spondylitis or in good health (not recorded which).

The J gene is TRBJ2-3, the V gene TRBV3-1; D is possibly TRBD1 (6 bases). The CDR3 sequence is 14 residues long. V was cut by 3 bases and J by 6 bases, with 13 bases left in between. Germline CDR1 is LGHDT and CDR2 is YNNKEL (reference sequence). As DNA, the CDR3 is TGTGCCAGCAGCCATAGGGACACTCACGATACGCAGTATTTT. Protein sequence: CASSHRDTHDTQYF.

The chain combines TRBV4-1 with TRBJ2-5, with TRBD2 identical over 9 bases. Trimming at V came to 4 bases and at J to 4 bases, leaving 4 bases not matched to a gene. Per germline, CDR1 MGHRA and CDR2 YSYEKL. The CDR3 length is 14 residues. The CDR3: CASSPRTSAETQYF. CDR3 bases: TGCGCCAGCAGCCCTCGGACTAGCGCAGAGACCCAGTACTTC.

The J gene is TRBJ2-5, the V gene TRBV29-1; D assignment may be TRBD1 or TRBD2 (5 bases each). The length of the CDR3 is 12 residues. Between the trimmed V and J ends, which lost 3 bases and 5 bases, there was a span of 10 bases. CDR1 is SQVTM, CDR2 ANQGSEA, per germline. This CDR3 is CSVDRERETQYF. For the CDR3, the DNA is TGCAGCGTTGACAGGGAGAGGGAGACCCAGTACTTC.

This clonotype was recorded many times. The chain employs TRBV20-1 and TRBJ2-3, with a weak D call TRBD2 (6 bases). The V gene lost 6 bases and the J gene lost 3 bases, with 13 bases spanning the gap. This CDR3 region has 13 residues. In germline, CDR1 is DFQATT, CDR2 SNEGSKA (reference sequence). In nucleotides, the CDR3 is TGCAGTGCCCGCGGTAGCGGTACAGATACGCAGTATTTT. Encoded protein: CSARGSGTDTQYF.

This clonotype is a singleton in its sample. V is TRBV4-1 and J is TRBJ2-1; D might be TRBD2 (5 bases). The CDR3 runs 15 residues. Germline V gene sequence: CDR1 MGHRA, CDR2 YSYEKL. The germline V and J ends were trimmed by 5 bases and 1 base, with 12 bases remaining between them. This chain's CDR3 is CASSSHGLSYNEQFF. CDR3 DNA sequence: TGCGCCAGCAGCTCACACGGACTGTCCTACAATGAGCAGTTCTTC.

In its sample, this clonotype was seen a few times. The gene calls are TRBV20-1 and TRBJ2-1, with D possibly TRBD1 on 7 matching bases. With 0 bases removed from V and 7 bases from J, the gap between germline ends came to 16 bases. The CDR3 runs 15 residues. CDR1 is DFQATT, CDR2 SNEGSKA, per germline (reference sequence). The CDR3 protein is CSARDPGGTKNEQFF. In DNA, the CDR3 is TGCAGTGCTAGAGATCCAGGGGGGACCAAAAATGAGCAGTTCTTC.

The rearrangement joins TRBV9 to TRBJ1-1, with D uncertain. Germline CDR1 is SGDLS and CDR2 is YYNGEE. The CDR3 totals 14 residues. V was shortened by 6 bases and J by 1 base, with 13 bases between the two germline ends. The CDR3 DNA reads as TGTGCCAGCATAGGAGGTCTCCGGAACACTGAAGCTTTCTTT. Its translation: CASIGGLRNTEAFF.

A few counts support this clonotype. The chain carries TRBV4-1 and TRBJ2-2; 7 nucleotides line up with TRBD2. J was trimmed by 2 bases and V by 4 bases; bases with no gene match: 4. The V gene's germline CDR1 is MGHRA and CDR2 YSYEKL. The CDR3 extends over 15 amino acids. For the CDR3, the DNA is TGCGCCAGCAGCCGGGACTATAAAAACACCGGGGAGCTGTTTTTT. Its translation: CASSRDYKNTGELFF.

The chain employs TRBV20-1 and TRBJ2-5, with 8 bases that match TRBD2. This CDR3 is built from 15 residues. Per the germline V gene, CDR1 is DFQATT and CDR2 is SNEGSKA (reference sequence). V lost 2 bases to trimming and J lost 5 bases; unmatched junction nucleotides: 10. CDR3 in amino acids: CSARPGGAVGETQYF. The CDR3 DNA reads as TGCAGTGCTAGACCCGGGGGGGCGGTAGGGGAGACCCAGTACTTC.

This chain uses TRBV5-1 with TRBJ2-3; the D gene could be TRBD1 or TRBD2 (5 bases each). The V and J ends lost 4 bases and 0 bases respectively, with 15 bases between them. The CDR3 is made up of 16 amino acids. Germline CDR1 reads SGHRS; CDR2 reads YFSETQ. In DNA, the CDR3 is TGCGCCAGCAGCGTCGGGGCCACCTCTAGCACAGATACGCAGTATTTT. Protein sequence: CASSVGATSSTDTQYF.

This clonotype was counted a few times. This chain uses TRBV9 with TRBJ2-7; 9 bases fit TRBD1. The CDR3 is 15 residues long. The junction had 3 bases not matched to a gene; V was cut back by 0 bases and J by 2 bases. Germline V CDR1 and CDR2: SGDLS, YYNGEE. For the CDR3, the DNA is TGTGCCAGCAGCGTAGGGGGACAGGGTACCTACGAGCAGTACTTC. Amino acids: CASSVGGQGTYEQYF.

In nucleotides, the CDR3 is TGTGCCAGCAGTCGAGGGGACTATGGCTACACCTTC. This translates into CASSRGDYGYTF. V is TRBV6-5 and J is TRBJ1-2; weak D call: TRBD1 (5 bases). V shed 5 bases and J shed 3 bases, with 7 bases lying between them. The CDR3 extends over 12 amino acids. Germline loops: CDR1 MNHEY, CDR2 SVGAGI.

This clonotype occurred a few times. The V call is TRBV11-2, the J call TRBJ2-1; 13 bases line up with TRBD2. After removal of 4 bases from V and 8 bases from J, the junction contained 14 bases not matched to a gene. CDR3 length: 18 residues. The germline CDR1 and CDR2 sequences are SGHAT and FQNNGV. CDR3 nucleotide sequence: TGTGCCAGCAGCTACTCTACCCTGGGACTAGCGGGAATCGATGAGCAGTTCTTC. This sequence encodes CASSYSTLGLAGIDEQFF.

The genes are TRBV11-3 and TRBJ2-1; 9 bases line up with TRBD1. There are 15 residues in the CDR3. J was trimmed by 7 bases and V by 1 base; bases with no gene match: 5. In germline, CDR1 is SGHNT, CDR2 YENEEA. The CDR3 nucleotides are TGTGCCAGCAGCTTAGGAGGGACAGGGAAGAATGAGCAGTTCTTC. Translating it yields CASSLGGTGKNEQFF.

The CDR3 region has the DNA TGTGCCAGTAAACGAGGGAGCTCCTACAATGAGCAGTTCTTC. Its translation is CASKRGSSYNEQFF. The rearrangement links TRBV19 to TRBJ2-1; TRBD2 is a possible D gene (5 bases). Germline assignment: CDR1 LNHDA and CDR2 SQIVND (reference sequence). Deletions cut 7 bases from V and 0 bases from J, with 10 bases between. The CDR3 sequence is 14 residues long. Looking up the rest from reference TRBV19 and TRBJ2-1 gives the full variable domain: DGGITQSPKYLFRKEGQNVTLSCEQNLNHDAMYWYRQDPGQGLRLIYYSQIVNDFQKGDIAEGYSVSREKKESFPLTVTSAQKNPTAFYLCASKRGSSYNEQFFGPGTRLTVL.

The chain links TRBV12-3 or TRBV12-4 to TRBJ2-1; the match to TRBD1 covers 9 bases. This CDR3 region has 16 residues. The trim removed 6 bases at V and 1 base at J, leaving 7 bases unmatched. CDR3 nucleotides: TGTGCCAGCAGCGCCGGGACAGGGCGGTCCTACAATGAGCAGTTCTTC. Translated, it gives CASSAGTGRSYNEQFF.

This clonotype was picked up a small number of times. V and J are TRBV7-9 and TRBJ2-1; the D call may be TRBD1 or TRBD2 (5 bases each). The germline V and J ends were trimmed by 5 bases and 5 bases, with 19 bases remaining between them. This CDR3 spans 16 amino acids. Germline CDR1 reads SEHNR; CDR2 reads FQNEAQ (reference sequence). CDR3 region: CASSPPRGRRNNEQFF. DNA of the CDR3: TGTGCCAGCAGCCCTCCTCGGGGCAGGAGGAACAATGAGCAGTTCTTC.

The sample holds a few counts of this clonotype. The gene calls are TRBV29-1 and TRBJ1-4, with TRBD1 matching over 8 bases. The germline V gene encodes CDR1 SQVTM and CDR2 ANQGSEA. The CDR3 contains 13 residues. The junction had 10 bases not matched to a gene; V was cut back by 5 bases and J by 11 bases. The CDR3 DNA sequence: TGCAGCGTTTCGACAGGGGACTCTGAGAAACTGTTTTTT. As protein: CSVSTGDSEKLFF.

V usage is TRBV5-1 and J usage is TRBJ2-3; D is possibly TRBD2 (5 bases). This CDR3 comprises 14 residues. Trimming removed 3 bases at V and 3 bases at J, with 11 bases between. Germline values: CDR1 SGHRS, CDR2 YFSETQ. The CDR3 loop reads CASSSAGGTDTQYF. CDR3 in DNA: TGCGCCAGCAGCTCCGCCGGCGGGACAGATACGCAGTATTTT.

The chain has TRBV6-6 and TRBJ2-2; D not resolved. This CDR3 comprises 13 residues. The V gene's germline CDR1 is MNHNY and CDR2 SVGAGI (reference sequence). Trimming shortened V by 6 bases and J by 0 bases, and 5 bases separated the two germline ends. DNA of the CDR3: TGTGCCAGCAGACTCCCGAACACCGGGGAGCTGTTTTTT. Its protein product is CASRLPNTGELFF.